This T cell receptor (beta chain) appears in the sequencing data of a study of blood T cells in healthy people across ages. Study in general: For every two T cells, template switching captured about one barcoded beta molecule. Study-level points and caveats: Any changes in expanded clonotypes were possibly confounded, as donor CMV status remained unknown. A roughly linear age-dependent decrease characterized TCR beta diversity per million T cells.

Through a sample-barcoded 5' primer and a J-beta primer mix, a second PCR was run for about 6 to 11 cycles. TCRdb called the 5' RACE reads again in MiXCR, with one record for every CDR3 protein. This sample yields about 930,000 distinct CDR3 sequences, of which roughly 29% are seen a single time; more than 8.5% belongs to the top ten. Germline CDR1 and CDR2: SNHLY and FYNNEI. CDR3 length: 12 amino acids. V gave up 6 bases and J gave up 8 bases, with 13 bases separating them. Concerning this clonotype itself: Its matching antigen is unknown.

The same data also went into a second study, on T cells of mothers and their children. That work adds: Slightly, though not significantly, more overlap was seen in related than in unrelated mother-child pairs.

This chain joins TRBV2 and TRBJ1-2; D perhaps matches TRBD1 (6 bases). The specimen was blood. The TCR originated in a woman aged 40 to 50 in good health. The CDR3 coding sequence is TGTGCCAGCAGGGACAGTGGGAAGGGCTACACCTTC. It codes for CASRDSGKGYTF.